The rows below give T cell receptor beta chains drawn from one sample of a study of blood T cell repertoires in COVID-19. Libraries were prepared by immunoSEQ multiplex PCR; TCRdb keeps only in-frame clonotypes and omits some of them. Among 200,000 or so clones listed, around nine tenths were seen once. Specimen: peripheral blood. These receptors all stem from a man aged 50 to 59 with COVID-19, enrolled during active disease. The CDR3 runs from the conserved cysteine through the conserved F or W. D genes are given only for firm matches. Size tells how often a clone was seen (once, few, many) or the class of an expanded clone, and some rows leave it out.

cdr3_aa: CASSPQGPSSYNEQFF
cdr3_nt: TGTGCCAGCAGTCCACAGGGCCCGAGCTCCTACAATGAGCAGTTCTTC
clone_size: .
j_call: TRBJ2-1
v_call: TRBV13
d_call: .

cdr3_aa: CASIPGLAGGNEQFF
cdr3_nt: TGTGCCAGCATACCTGGACTAGCGGGGGGGAATGAGCAGTTCTTC
clone_size: once
j_call: TRBJ2-1
v_call: TRBV21-1
d_call: .

cdr3_aa: CAWSRGGAGELFF
cdr3_nt: TGTGCCTGGAGCCGAGGAGGGGCGGGGGAGCTGTTTTTT
clone_size: .
j_call: TRBJ2-2
v_call: TRBV30
d_call: .

cdr3_aa: CASRWPGTDTGELFF
cdr3_nt: TGCGCCAGCAGGTGGCCCGGGACAGACACCGGGGAGCTGTTTTTT
clone_size: .
j_call: TRBJ2-2
v_call: TRBV5-1
d_call: TRBD1

cdr3_aa: CASSQEAGGGQFF
cdr3_nt: TGCGCCAGCAGCCAAGAGGCAGGGGGCGGGCAGTTCTTC
clone_size: .
j_call: TRBJ2-1
v_call: TRBV4-3
d_call: TRBD1

cdr3_aa: CASGIITGTGISGYTF
cdr3_nt: TGTGCCAGCGGAATTATAACGGGGACAGGGATAAGTGGCTACACCTTC
clone_size: .
j_call: TRBJ1-2
v_call: TRBV28
d_call: TRBD1

cdr3_aa: CASSREGVSNQPQHF
cdr3_nt: TGTGCCAGCAGCCGGGAGGGGGTTAGCAATCAGCCCCAGCATTTT
clone_size: .
j_call: TRBJ1-5
v_call: TRBV5-6
d_call: .

cdr3_aa: CASSPQDRGAAGGYTF
cdr3_nt: TGTGCCAGCTCACCCCAGGACAGGGGGGCTGCTGGTGGCTACACCTTC
clone_size: once
j_call: TRBJ1-2
v_call: TRBV18
d_call: TRBD1

cdr3_aa: CSASLVTGRGYTDTQYF
cdr3_nt: TGCAGTGCTAGTCTTGTGACGGGCAGGGGATACACAGATACGCAGTATTTT
clone_size: few
j_call: TRBJ2-3
v_call: TRBV20-1
d_call: .

cdr3_aa: CASSQGAGGLYF
cdr3_nt: TGTGCCAGCAGCCAAGGTGCAGGGGGATTGTACTTC
clone_size: .
j_call: TRBJ2-7
v_call: TRBV3-1/TRBV3-2
d_call: TRBD1

cdr3_aa: CASSPTATNTGELFF
cdr3_nt: TGTGCCAGCAGTCCGACAGCAACCAACACCGGGGAGCTGTTTTTT
clone_size: .
j_call: TRBJ2-2
v_call: TRBV27
d_call: .

cdr3_aa: CAWNPRGNRKTTEAFF
cdr3_nt: TGTGCCTGGAATCCCAGGGGGAACAGGAAGACCACTGAAGCTTTCTTT
clone_size: .
j_call: TRBJ1-1
v_call: TRBV30
d_call: TRBD1

cdr3_aa: CASSIDRGSSNQPQHF
cdr3_nt: TGTGCCAGTAGTATAGATCGGGGATCTAGCAATCAGCCCCAGCATTTT
clone_size: .
j_call: TRBJ1-5
v_call: TRBV19
d_call: .

cdr3_aa: CASSWTGGRAGQPQHF
cdr3_nt: TGTGCCAGTAGTTGGACAGGGGGCCGAGCTGGTCAGCCCCAGCATTTT
clone_size: .
j_call: TRBJ1-5
v_call: TRBV19
d_call: TRBD1

cdr3_aa: CASSLSDGGSGTEQFF
cdr3_nt: TGTGCCAGCAGCTTATCCGATGGGGGTAGCGGGACTGAGCAGTTCTTC
clone_size: .
j_call: TRBJ2-1
v_call: TRBV7-6
d_call: TRBD2

cdr3_aa: CASSKKRGSDTQYF
cdr3_nt: TGTGCCAGCAGCAAAAAAAGGGGGTCAGATACGCAGTATTTT
clone_size: .
j_call: TRBJ2-3
v_call: TRBV21-1
d_call: .

cdr3_aa: CASSLSIIRGWVGGRGDEQFF
cdr3_nt: TGTGCCAGCAGTTTATCGATAATCCGGGGCTGGGTAGGCGGGAGAGGCGATGAGCAGTTCTTC
clone_size: .
j_call: TRBJ2-1
v_call: TRBV27
d_call: TRBD2

cdr3_aa: CASSLQPGLGTNNEQFF
cdr3_nt: TGTGCCAGCAGCCTGCAACCGGGACTAGGGACTAACAATGAGCAGTTCTTC
clone_size: .
j_call: TRBJ2-1
v_call: TRBV7-3
d_call: TRBD2

cdr3_aa: CASSPQGQGNTGELFF
cdr3_nt: TGTGCCAGCTCACCGCAGGGACAGGGTAACACCGGGGAGCTGTTTTTT
clone_size: .
j_call: TRBJ2-2
v_call: TRBV18
d_call: TRBD1

cdr3_aa: CATSSHREETQYF
cdr3_nt: TGTGCCACCAGCAGCCACAGGGAAGAGACCCAGTACTTC
clone_size: .
j_call: TRBJ2-5
v_call: TRBV15
d_call: .

cdr3_aa: CASSRLQGTGQPQHF
cdr3_nt: TGTGCCAGCTCCAGGCTACAGGGGACCGGTCAGCCCCAGCATTTT
clone_size: .
j_call: TRBJ1-5
v_call: TRBV18
d_call: TRBD1

cdr3_aa: CASSQGLAGGYNEQFF
cdr3_nt: TGTGCCAGCAGCCAAGGGCTAGCGGGAGGATACAATGAGCAGTTCTTC
clone_size: .
j_call: TRBJ2-1
v_call: TRBV3-1/TRBV3-2
d_call: TRBD2

cdr3_aa: CASSGGQDYGYTF
cdr3_nt: TGTGCCAGCAGCGGAGGACAGGACTATGGCTACACCTTC
clone_size: .
j_call: TRBJ1-2
v_call: TRBV9
d_call: TRBD1

cdr3_aa: CASRKTGQGQETQYF
cdr3_nt: TGTGCCAGCAGAAAAACGGGACAGGGACAAGAGACCCAGTACTTC
clone_size: .
j_call: TRBJ2-5
v_call: TRBV9
d_call: TRBD1

cdr3_aa: CASRTGTAYGYTF
cdr3_nt: TGTGCCAGCAGGACCGGGACAGCCTATGGCTACACCTTC
clone_size: .
j_call: TRBJ1-2
v_call: TRBV2
d_call: TRBD1

cdr3_aa: CASSSRTGFNEKLFF
cdr3_nt: TGTGCCAGCAGTTCGAGGACAGGGTTTAATGAAAAACTGTTTTTT
clone_size: once
j_call: TRBJ1-4
v_call: TRBV6-2/TRBV6-3
d_call: TRBD1

cdr3_aa: CASSTSQGVQETQYF
cdr3_nt: TGTGCCAGTAGTACTTCACAGGGGGTACAAGAGACCCAGTACTTC
clone_size: .
j_call: TRBJ2-5
v_call: TRBV19
d_call: TRBD1

cdr3_aa: CASSRTGTGDDEQYF
cdr3_nt: TGTGCCAGCAGTCGTACCGGGACAGGGGACGACGAGCAGTACTTC
clone_size: .
j_call: TRBJ2-7
v_call: TRBV28
d_call: TRBD1